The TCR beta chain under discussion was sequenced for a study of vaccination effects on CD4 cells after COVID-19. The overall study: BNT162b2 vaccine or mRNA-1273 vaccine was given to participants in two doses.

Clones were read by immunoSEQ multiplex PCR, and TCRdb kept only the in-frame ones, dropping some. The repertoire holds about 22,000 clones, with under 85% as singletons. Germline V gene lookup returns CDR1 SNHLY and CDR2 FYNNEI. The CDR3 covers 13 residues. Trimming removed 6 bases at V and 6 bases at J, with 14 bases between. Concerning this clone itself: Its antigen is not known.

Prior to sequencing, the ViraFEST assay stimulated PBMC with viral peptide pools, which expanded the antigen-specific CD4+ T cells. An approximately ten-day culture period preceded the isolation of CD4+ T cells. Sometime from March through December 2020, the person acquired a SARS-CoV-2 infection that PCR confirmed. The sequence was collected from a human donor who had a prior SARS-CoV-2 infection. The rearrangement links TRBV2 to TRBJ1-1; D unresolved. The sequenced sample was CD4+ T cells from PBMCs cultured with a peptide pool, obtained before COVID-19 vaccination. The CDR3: CASRSRGFAEAFF. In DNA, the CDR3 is TGTGCCAGCAGGTCGCGGGGATTCGCTGAAGCTTTCTTT.